The 30 T cell receptor beta chains reported below all come from one sample, sequenced in a study of quantifying T cell responses using KT2 cells. Whole-study context: cDNA was made from DNase-treated RNA using alpha and beta constant primers.

A single-stranded UMI oligo with SP2 sequence was ligated to cDNA 3' ends. The first PCR ran 3 to 5 cycles with an equimolar RC1.1 and RC1.2 beta primer mix. TCRdb fed the UMI-ligation and nested PCR reads into MiXCR, producing one record per CDR3 protein. The table shows 25,000 to 35,000 distinct CDR3 sequences, with about a tenth occurring only once. Sequencing was performed on PBMCs spiked with cells of the T cell clone KT2. The origin of the receptors is a human donor.

In its sample, this clonotype was seen many times. The rearrangement links TRBV10-1 to TRBJ2-1, with a tentative D call TRBD1 (6 bases). Germline CDR1 is WNHNN and CDR2 is SYGVQD (reference sequence). CDR3 length: 17 amino acids. V was trimmed by 0 bases and J by 1 base, leaving 13 bases between them. Written as DNA, the CDR3 is TGCGCCAGCAGTGAGTCTCCCAGGGGAGAATCCTACAATGAGCAGTTCTTC. Its protein product is CASSESPRGESYNEQFF.

V usage is TRBV12-3 or TRBV12-4 and J usage is TRBJ2-1, with D hard to call. This CDR3 region has 11 residues. The ends were cut back, 4 bases at V and 8 bases at J, with 6 bases in the middle. The CDR3 region has the DNA TGTGCCAGCAGTTCCTCGGATGAGCAGTTCTTC. Translated: CASSSSDEQFF.

There are a few counts of this clonotype. This chain joins TRBV9 and TRBJ2-7, with a possible D match to TRBD1 (6 bases). The V and J ends lost 4 bases and 3 bases respectively, with 17 bases between them. CDR1 SGDLS and CDR2 YYNGEE come from the germline V gene. CDR3 size: 15 residues. CDR3 amino acids: CASSPTRTANYEQYF. The CDR3 coding sequence is TGTGCCAGCAGCCCCACCCGGACAGCCAACTACGAGCAGTACTTC.

This chain connects TRBV20-1 to TRBJ2-7; 8 bases align to TRBD2. Germline V lookup: CDR1 DFQATT, CDR2 SNEGSKA (reference sequence). With 6 bases clipped from V and 2 bases from J, the junction kept 6 bases outside the gene matches. CDR3 length equals 13 residues. CDR3 amino acids: CSAWELAAYEQYF. CDR3 bases: TGCAGTGCCTGGGAACTAGCGGCCTACGAGCAGTACTTC.

This clonotype showed up many times. The J gene is TRBJ2-7, the V gene TRBV5-4, with D perhaps matching TRBD1 (6 bases). The V end was cut by 7 bases, the J end by 0 bases, with 14 bases between. The CDR3 spans 14 residues. Looked up from germline, CDR1 is SGHNT and CDR2 is YYREEE (reference sequence). The CDR3, as DNA: TGTGCCAGCCGATCGACAGGCAGCTCCTACGAGCAGTACTTC. Amino acids: CASRSTGSSYEQYF.

The chain employs TRBV6-5 and TRBJ1-2, with D possibly matching TRBD1 (5 bases). The CDR3 has 15 amino acids. The V end was cut by 5 bases, the J end by 2 bases, with 15 bases between. In germline, CDR1 is MNHEY, CDR2 SVGAGI. The CDR3 nucleotides read TGTGCCAGCAGTCAAAATTCGGGACTCAACTATGGCTACACCTTC. Residues: CASSQNSGLNYGYTF.

This clonotype was found a few times. The chain has TRBV25-1 and TRBJ1-2, with 7 bases aligning to TRBD1. Trimming cost V 4 bases and J 3 bases; bases outside gene matches: 8. This CDR3 region has 15 residues. The germline gives CDR1 MGHDK, CDR2 SYGVNS. The CDR3 coding sequence is TGTGCCAGCAGTGCCCGACAGGGTCCCTACTATGGCTACACCTTC. Translated, it gives CASSARQGPYYGYTF.

This clonotype was seen at least ten times. The chain combines TRBV21-1 with TRBJ2-3; the table's D call, TRBD2, was not checked against the DNA. TRBV21-1 is a recognized pseudogene. The CDR3 length is 15 residues. DNA for the CDR3: TGTGCCAGCAGCAAAACTAGCGGGGGCACAGATACGCAGTATTTT. Its protein product is CASSKTSGGTDTQYF.

This clonotype appeared a few times. This chain links TRBV27 with TRBJ1-5, with D hard to call. Germline loops: CDR1 MNHEY, CDR2 SMNVEV (reference sequence). The germline V and J ends were trimmed by 1 base and 7 bases, with 8 bases remaining between them. This CDR3 region has 13 residues. In DNA, the CDR3 is TGTGCCAGCAGTTTATTCCCGAAACAGCCCCAGCATTTT. Amino acids: CASSLFPKQPQHF.

This clonotype was detected many times. The chain combines TRBV29-1 with TRBJ2-7; 7 nucleotides line up with TRBD1. The V gene's germline CDR1 is SQVTM and CDR2 ANQGSEA. CDR3 length equals 13 residues. Losses at the gene ends were 4 bases for V and 3 bases for J; bases not matched to a gene: 6. Here the CDR3 DNA reads TGCAGCGTTGGGGTGACAGGGAGCTACGAGCAGTACTTC. Its protein product is CSVGVTGSYEQYF.

This clonotype was detected only a few times. The rearrangement links TRBV6-4 to TRBJ2-1; 10 nucleotides align to TRBD2. The V gene end was trimmed by 3 bases and the J gene end by 8 bases; junction bases not matched to a gene: 7. Per the germline V gene, CDR1 is MRHNA and CDR2 is SNTAGT. This CDR3 is 15 amino acids long. The CDR3 loop is CASSEASGSRDEQFF. Written as DNA, the CDR3 is TGTGCCAGCAGTGAGGCTAGCGGGAGTAGGGATGAGCAGTTCTTC.

At least ten counts were recorded for this clonotype. This chain uses TRBV2 with TRBJ2-1, with 7 bases identical to TRBD2. The CDR3 is 13 amino acids. Losses at the gene ends were 9 bases for V and 6 bases for J; bases not matched to a gene: 8. Germline CDR1 and CDR2: SNHLY and FYNNEI. The CDR3 DNA follows: TGTGCCAGGACTCGGGGGGTTAGCAATGAGCAGTTCTTC. Translated: CARTRGVSNEQFF.

This clonotype showed up many times. This sequence joins TRBV11-2 and TRBJ2-2; D remains unclear. V was pared by 1 base and J by 2 bases, with 5 bases between. Germline-derived CDR1 and CDR2 are SGHAT and FQNNGV. The CDR3 is made up of 14 amino acids. For the CDR3, the DNA is TGTGCCAGCAGCTTAGGCACCAACACCGGGGAGCTGTTTTTT. Translated, it gives CASSLGTNTGELFF.

J is TRBJ2-5 and V is TRBV7-2; D call uncertain. The CDR3 loop spans 15 amino acids. With 2 bases removed from V and 2 bases from J, the gap between germline ends came to 12 bases. From germline, CDR1 is SGHTA and CDR2 FQGNSA. CDR3 amino acids: CASSLFSLGQETQYF. CDR3 sequence (DNA): TGTGCCAGCAGCTTATTTAGTCTTGGTCAAGAGACCCAGTACTTC.

This chain connects TRBV7-9 to TRBJ1-1, with 12 bases lining up with TRBD1. The CDR3 is 15 residues long. Germline assignment: CDR1 SEHNR and CDR2 FQNEAQ (reference sequence). V lost 2 bases, J lost 7 bases, and 5 bases stayed unmatched. CDR3 region: CASSLLGQGAVEAFF. The CDR3 DNA reads as TGTGCCAGCAGCTTACTGGGACAGGGGGCGGTTGAAGCTTTCTTT.

The table lists this clonotype with many counts. This sequence joins TRBV29-1 and TRBJ2-7; no clear D. V shed 0 bases and J shed 1 base, with 7 bases lying between them. Germline loops: CDR1 SQVTM, CDR2 ANQGSEA. This CDR3 comprises 13 residues. This chain's CDR3 is CSVEDLGSYEQYF. The CDR3 DNA is TGCAGCGTTGAAGATCTGGGTTCCTACGAGCAGTACTTC.

As to this clonotype: A much larger clone differs from this one at a single base, so this may be a read error. This rearrangement joins TRBV3-1 to TRBJ2-7; D unclear. Trimming removed 4 bases at V and 1 base at J, with 14 bases between. The germline V gene encodes CDR1 LGHDT and CDR2 YNNKEL (reference sequence). The CDR3 totals 15 residues. The CDR3, as DNA: TGTGCCAGCAGCCGAGTATCGGTTCCGTCCTACGAGCAGTACTTC. Translation: CASSRVSVPSYEQYF.

Points on this clonotype: The germline gene is not matched at one end of the junction; a read error may be the cause. J is TRBJ2-7 and V is TRBV6-2 or TRBV6-3; D gene ambiguous. Germline CDR1 is MNHEY and CDR2 is SVGEGT. This CDR3 region has 14 residues. The CDR3 sequence is CASSDSTISYEQYF. The CDR3 DNA is TGTGCCAGCAGTGACTCGACAATTTCCTACGAGCAGTACTTC.

J is TRBJ1-1 and V is TRBV7-6; a possible D gene is TRBD1 (5 bases). V lost 1 base, J lost 7 bases, and 10 bases lay in between. CDR3 length equals 13 residues. The germline CDR1 and CDR2 sequences are SGHVS and FNYEAQ. CDR3 nucleotide sequence: TGTGCCAGCAGCTTAGGCAGGGCGAGTGAAGCTTTCTTT. Protein product: CASSLGRASEAFF.

In its sample, this clonotype was seen a few times. In DNA form, the CDR3 reads TGCAGTGCACAAAGACTAGCGGGGAACAATGAGCAGTTCTTC. Translated, it gives CSAQRLAGNNEQFF. This chain joins TRBV20-1 and TRBJ2-1; 11 bases are a match to TRBD2. The CDR3 contains 14 residues. Germline V gene lookup returns CDR1 DFQATT and CDR2 SNEGSKA (reference sequence). V trimming: 6 bases; J trimming: 5 bases; junction bases outside the gene matches: 6.

This clonotype came up a few times. The chain employs TRBV3-1 and TRBJ1-1; TRBD1 is a possible D gene (6 bases). Germline V gene data show CDR1 as LGHDT and CDR2 as YNNKEL (reference sequence). Trimming removed 1 base from V and 3 bases from J, with 12 bases in between. This CDR3 region has 15 residues. The CDR3 reads CASSQASGADTEAFF. CDR3 nucleotide sequence: TGTGCCAGCAGCCAAGCATCGGGGGCGGACACTGAAGCTTTCTTT.

This clonotype has a count of ten or more. This chain links TRBV5-5 with TRBJ1-6; D may be TRBD1 (6 bases). The CDR3 is 16 residues long. The germline V gene has CDR1 SGHKS and CDR2 YYEKEE (reference sequence). Between the trimmed V and J ends, which lost 1 base and 2 bases, there was a span of 10 bases. The CDR3 coding sequence is TGTGCCAGCAGCTTGAGGGGGATAACCTATAATTCACCCCTCCACTTT. It yields the protein CASSLRGITYNSPLHF.

In this sample, this clonotype turned up a few times. J is TRBJ2-1 and V is TRBV29-1; D unresolved. Looked up from germline, CDR1 is SQVTM and CDR2 is ANQGSEA. The V and J ends lost 5 bases and 0 bases respectively, with 8 bases between them. The CDR3 loop spans 13 amino acids. The CDR3 bases are TGCAGCGTTTCTGACAACTCCTACAATGAGCAGTTCTTC. This gives the protein CSVSDNSYNEQFF.

This clonotype has ten or more counts. The chain combines TRBV10-1 with TRBJ2-7; no clear D. Deletions cut 2 bases from V and 4 bases from J, with 9 bases between. CDR3 length equals 13 residues. CDR1 WNHNN and CDR2 SYGVQD come from the germline V gene (reference sequence). CDR3 region: CASSEGPGYEQYF. Written as DNA, the CDR3 is TGCGCCAGCAGTGAGGGTCCTGGTTACGAGCAGTACTTC.

There are a few counts of this clonotype. This chain links TRBV20-1 with TRBJ2-5; weak D call: TRBD2 (6 bases). V was clipped by 1 base and J by 8 bases, with 17 bases between them. The germline V gene has CDR1 DFQATT and CDR2 SNEGSKA (reference sequence). The CDR3 runs 14 residues. The CDR3 sequence is CSARVTRGGSTQYF. The CDR3 nucleotides read TGCAGTGCTAGAGTCACAAGGGGAGGAAGTACCCAGTACTTC.

This clonotype was recorded at least ten times. The rearrangement joins TRBV6-1 to TRBJ1-6; maybe TRBD1 (5 bases). The CDR3 spans 13 residues. CDR1 and CDR2 from the germline V gene are MNHNS and SASEGT. The ends were cut back, 7 bases at V and 10 bases at J, with 14 bases in the middle. The CDR3 DNA follows: TGTGCCAGCAACCGGGACTCGATATCACCCCTCCACTTT. Its protein is CASNRDSISPLHF.

V usage is TRBV19 and J usage is TRBJ2-7, with D possibly being TRBD1 (6 bases). This CDR3 is built from 11 residues. Germline CDR1 and CDR2: LNHDA and SQIVND (reference sequence). V gave up 9 bases and J gave up 6 bases, with 12 bases separating them. The CDR3 region has the DNA TGTGCCAGCGAACAGGGCCCCGAGCAGTACTTC. Amino acid sequence: CASEQGPEQYF.

V and J are TRBV2 and TRBJ2-3, with 8 bases lining up with TRBD1. Germline trimming cut 0 bases from V and 0 bases from J; bases unmatched to any gene: 8. The germline CDR1 and CDR2 sequences are SNHLY and FYNNEI. This CDR3 comprises 18 residues. CDR3 residues: CASSEADRAQPSTDTQYF. The CDR3 nucleotides are TGTGCCAGCAGTGAAGCGGACAGGGCCCAACCTAGCACAGATACGCAGTATTTT.

This chain connects TRBV11-2 to TRBJ2-1; D is ambiguous. With 5 bases removed from V and 8 bases from J, the gap between germline ends came to 13 bases. The CDR3 sequence is 13 residues long. Germline V CDR1 and CDR2: SGHAT, FQNNGV. The CDR3 is CASSGLLWDEQFF. As DNA, the CDR3 is TGTGCCAGCAGCGGCCTCCTCTGGGATGAGCAGTTCTTC.

The chain combines TRBV11-1 with TRBJ2-1; D remains ambiguous. This CDR3 region has 16 residues. V shed 1 base and J shed 10 bases, with 20 bases lying between them. Per the germline V gene, CDR1 is SGHAT and CDR2 is FQDESV (reference sequence). CDR3 nucleotides: TGTGCCAGCAGCTTAGATTCCGTCTACCTAACCGGGGAGCAGTTCTTC. This gives the protein CASSLDSVYLTGEQFF.